This TCR beta chain derives from a study of blood T cell repertoires in COVID-19. Across the study: Samples representing acute and convalescent COVID-19 were sourced from the United States, Italy and Spain. Nucleic acid was either cDNA or gDNA, and it came from T cells, B-cell-depleted T cells, or PBMCs.

V shed 4 bases and J shed 11 bases, with 17 bases lying between them. The germline CDR1 and CDR2 sequences are SNHLY and FYNNEI. The CDR3 runs 13 residues. Generated by immunoSEQ multiplex PCR, the TCRdb table keeps only in-frame clones and is missing some. The table records approximately 210,000 clones, around 82% of them present only once. The chain has TRBV2 and TRBJ1-1; D is possibly TRBD1 (6 bases). Sequenced input: peripheral blood. This TCR was recovered from a woman aged 40 to 49 with active or convalescent COVID-19. Written as DNA, the CDR3 is TGTGCCAGCAGTGCCGGGACACCAGTCCGGGCTTTCTTT. This codes for CASSAGTPVRAFF.